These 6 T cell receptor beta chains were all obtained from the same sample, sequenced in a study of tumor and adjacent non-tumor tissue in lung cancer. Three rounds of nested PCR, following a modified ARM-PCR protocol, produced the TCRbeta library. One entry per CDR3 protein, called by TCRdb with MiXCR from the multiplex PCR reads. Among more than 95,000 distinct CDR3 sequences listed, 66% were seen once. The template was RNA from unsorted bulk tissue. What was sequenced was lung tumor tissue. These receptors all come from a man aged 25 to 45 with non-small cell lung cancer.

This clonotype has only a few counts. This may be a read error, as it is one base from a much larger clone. The CDR3 sequence: CGAGHNEQFF. DNA of the CDR3: TGCGGCGCGGGCCACAATGAGCAGTTCTTC. The chain couples TRBV29-1 to TRBJ2-1, with D possibly being TRBD2 (5 bases). Germline lookup yields CDR1 SQVTM and CDR2 ANQGSEA. The length of the CDR3 is 10 residues.

The CDR3 loop reads CSARDLGSVGNEQFF. The CDR3 DNA reads TGCAGTGCTAGAGATCTTGGCTCGGTGGGGAATGAGCAGTTCTTC. The genes are TRBV20-1 and TRBJ2-1, with unresolved D. The CDR3 is 15 amino acids. Germline V gene sequence: CDR1 DFQATT, CDR2 SNEGSKA (reference sequence). The V end lost 0 bases, the J end lost 7 bases, and 16 bases lay between the germline ends.

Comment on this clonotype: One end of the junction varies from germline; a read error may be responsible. As DNA, the CDR3 is TGTGCCAGCAGCTTGGCCCCGGGACAGGGTTACGGGCAGTACTTC. Translation: CASSLAPGQGYGQYF. V usage is TRBV5-5 and J usage is TRBJ2-7; TRBD1 aligns across 9 bases. There are 15 residues in the CDR3. Germline V lookup: CDR1 SGHKS, CDR2 YYEKEE (reference sequence).

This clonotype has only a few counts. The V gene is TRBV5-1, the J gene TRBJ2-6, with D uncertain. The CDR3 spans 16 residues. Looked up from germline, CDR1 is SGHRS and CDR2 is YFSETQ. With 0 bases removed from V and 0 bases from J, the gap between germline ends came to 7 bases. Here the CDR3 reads CASSLGAISGANVLTF. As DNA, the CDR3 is TGCGCCAGCAGCTTGGGGGCCATCTCTGGGGCCAACGTCCTGACTTTC.

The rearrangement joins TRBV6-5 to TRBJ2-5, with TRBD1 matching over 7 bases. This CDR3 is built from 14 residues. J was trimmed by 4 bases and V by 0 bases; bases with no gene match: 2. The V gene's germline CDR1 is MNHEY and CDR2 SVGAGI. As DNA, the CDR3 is TGTGCCAGCAGTTACTCGACAGGGCGAGAGACCCAGTACTTC. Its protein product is CASSYSTGRETQYF.

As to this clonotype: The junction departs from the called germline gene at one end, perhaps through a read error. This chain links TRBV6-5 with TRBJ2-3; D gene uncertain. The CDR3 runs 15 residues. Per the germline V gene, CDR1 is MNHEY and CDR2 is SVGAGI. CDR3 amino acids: CASSYSGDLGDMQYF. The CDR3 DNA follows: TGTGCAAGCAGTTACTCCGGCGACCTCGGAGATATGCAGTATTTT.